This T cell receptor (gamma chain) was recorded in a study of γδ T cells in repeated Plasmodium falciparum infection (TCRdb year 2021). Regarding the research as a whole: The natural-infection arm enrolled Malian children exposed to intense seasonal malaria transmission, compared against age and gender matched Australian children. Malian gammadelta TCR repertoires were analysed cross-sectionally during no-transmission periods and longitudinally across acute febrile malaria episodes. Roughly 5 malaria-naive U.S. adults underwent four controlled human malaria infections by bites from P. falciparum NF54-infected Anopheles stephensi mosquitoes over about 640 days. Using both natural infection in Mali and controlled human malaria infection, the study looked at the way repeated Plasmodium falciparum infection shapes the human gammadelta T cell repertoire. Samples from controlled-infection subjects were taken at baseline, just before selected infections, and 21 days after each infection.

Vgamma9/Vdelta2+ and Vdelta2-negative gammadelta T cell populations were flow-sorted from peripheral blood mononuclear cells for bulk TCR repertoire analysis. Library creation used multiplex PCR. Sequencing was performed on an Illumina MiSeq. Each sorted gammadelta T cell sample was sequenced for both the TCR gamma (TRG) and TCR delta (TRD) chains. The original pipeline was this. The repertoire analyses used clonotype tree plots, the accumulated frequency of the top 20 clonotypes, and diversity index (DI) and D75 metrics. In TCRdb, clones were called once more from the public reads by CATT, and rows of identical DNA were later combined. The V and J calls reflect TCRdb's pipeline rather than the authors' work. The sample data list over 25,000 gamma-chain clones, and 3% of these were observed just once. Approximately 33% of the sample comes from the top ten. This clone has only a few counts. This clone's antigen is unknown. A far larger clone is just one base off, so this is likely a read error.

The paper as a whole reports these results and caveats: Vdelta2-negative gammadelta TCR repertoires from Malian children appeared more clonally expanded, less diverse and less shared than those of Australian children. Vgamma9/Vdelta2+ TCR repertoires showed a highly stable polyclonal repertoire over time and infection, with many inter-individual overlapping TCRgamma sequences. Waves of new clonotype selection in Vdelta2-negative, largely Vdelta1+, gammadelta TCR repertoires appeared to be driven by repeated controlled infections. The Malian cohort was drawn from a small rural village made up mostly of one ethnic group, which limits generalizability. Because the controlled-infection cohort was small, analysis of inter-individual variability in gammadelta T cell responses was limited.

For CDR1 and CDR2, the germline V gene (reference sequence) lists GITISATS and ISYDGTV. The CDR3 holds 14 amino acids from the cysteine to the phenylalanine. The retained sequence is limited to the CDR3, 42 bases, with the frame set at the first base. The origin of this receptor is a pool of human donors (malaria-infected and uninfected, not separated). The J segment was not called; the V segment is TRGV9. Sequencing was carried out using gamma-delta T cells from blood. The DNA is as follows: TGTGCCTTGTGGGAGGCCCCCTGCTATTATAAGAAGCTCTTT. It is translated as CALWEAPCYYKKLF.